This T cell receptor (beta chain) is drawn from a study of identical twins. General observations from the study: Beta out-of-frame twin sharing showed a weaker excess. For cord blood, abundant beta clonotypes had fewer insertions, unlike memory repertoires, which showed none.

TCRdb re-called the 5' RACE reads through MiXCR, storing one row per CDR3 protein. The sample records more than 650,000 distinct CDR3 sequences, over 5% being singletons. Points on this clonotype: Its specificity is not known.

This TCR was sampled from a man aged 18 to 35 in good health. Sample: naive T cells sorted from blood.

The CDR3 sequence: CSVEGRLEGGYTF. Written as DNA, the CDR3 is TGCAGCGTTGAAGGCAGGTTGGAAGGTGGCTACACCTTC. V and J are TRBV29-1 and TRBJ1-2; D call uncertain. Germline CDR1 SQVTM, CDR2 ANQGSEA. This CDR3 has 13 amino acids. Trimming pared 1 base from V and 7 bases from J, leaving 13 bases between.